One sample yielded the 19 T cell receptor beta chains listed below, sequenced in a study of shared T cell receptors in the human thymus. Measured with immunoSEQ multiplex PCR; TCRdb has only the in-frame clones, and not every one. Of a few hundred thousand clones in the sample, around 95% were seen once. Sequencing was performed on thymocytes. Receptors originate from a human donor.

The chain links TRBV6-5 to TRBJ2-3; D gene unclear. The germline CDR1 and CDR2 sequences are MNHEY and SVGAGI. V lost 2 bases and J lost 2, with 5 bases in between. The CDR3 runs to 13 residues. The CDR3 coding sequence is TGTGCCAGCAGTTACCCGCACACAGATACGCAGTATTTT. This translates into CASSYPHTDTQYF.

For the CDR3, the DNA is TGTGCCAGCAGTGCGGGCCGAACTAACTATGGCTACACCTTC. Its protein product is CASSAGRTNYGYTF. The chain uses TRBV6-1 and TRBJ1-2; D is uncertain. In germline, CDR1 is MNHNS, CDR2 SASEGT. The CDR3 loop spans 14 amino acids. Trimming shortened V by 4 bases and J by 0 bases, and 9 bases separated the two germline ends.

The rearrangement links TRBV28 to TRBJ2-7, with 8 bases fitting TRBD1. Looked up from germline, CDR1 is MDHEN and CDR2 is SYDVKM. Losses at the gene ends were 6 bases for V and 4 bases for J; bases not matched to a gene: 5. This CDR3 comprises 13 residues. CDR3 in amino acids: CASRDRAKYEQYF. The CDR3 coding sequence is TGTGCCAGCAGGGACAGGGCGAAATACGAGCAGTACTTC. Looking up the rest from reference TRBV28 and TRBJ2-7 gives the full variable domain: DVKVTQSSRYLVKRTGEKVFLECVQDMDHENMFWYRQDPGLGLRLIYFSYDVKMKEKGDIPEGYSVSREKKERFSLILESASTNQTSMYLCASRDRAKYEQYFGPGTRLTVT.

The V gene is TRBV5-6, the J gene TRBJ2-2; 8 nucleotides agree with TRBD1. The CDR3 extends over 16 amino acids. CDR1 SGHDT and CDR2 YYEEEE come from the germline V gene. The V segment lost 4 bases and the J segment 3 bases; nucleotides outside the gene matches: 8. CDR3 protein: CASSRADREDTGELFF. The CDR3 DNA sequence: TGTGCCAGCAGCAGGGCGGACAGGGAGGACACCGGGGAGCTGTTTTTT. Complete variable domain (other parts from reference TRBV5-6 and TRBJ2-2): DAGVTQSPTHLIKTRGQQVTLRCSPKSGHDTVSWYQQALGQGPQFIFQYYEEEERQRGNFPDRFSGHQFPNYSSELNVNALLLGDSALYLCASSRADREDTGELFFGEGSRLTVL.

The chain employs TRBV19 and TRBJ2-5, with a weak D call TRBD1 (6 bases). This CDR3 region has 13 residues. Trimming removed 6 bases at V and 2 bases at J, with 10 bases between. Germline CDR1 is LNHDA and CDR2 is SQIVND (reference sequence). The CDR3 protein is CASRVDRQETQYF. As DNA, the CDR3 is TGTGCCAGTAGGGTAGACAGGCAAGAGACCCAGTACTTC.

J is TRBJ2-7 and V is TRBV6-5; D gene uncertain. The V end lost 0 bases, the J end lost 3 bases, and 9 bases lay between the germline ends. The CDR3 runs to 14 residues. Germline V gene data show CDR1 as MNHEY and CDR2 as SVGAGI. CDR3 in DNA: TGTGCCAGCAGTTACTCTCGCGAGAACTACGAGCAGTACTTC. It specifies CASSYSRENYEQYF.

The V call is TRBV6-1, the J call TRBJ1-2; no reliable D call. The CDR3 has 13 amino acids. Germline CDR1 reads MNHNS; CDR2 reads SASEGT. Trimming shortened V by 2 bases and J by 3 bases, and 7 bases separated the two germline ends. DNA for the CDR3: TGTGCCAGCAGTGAATGGGGAGACTATGGCTACACCTTC. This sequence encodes CASSEWGDYGYTF.

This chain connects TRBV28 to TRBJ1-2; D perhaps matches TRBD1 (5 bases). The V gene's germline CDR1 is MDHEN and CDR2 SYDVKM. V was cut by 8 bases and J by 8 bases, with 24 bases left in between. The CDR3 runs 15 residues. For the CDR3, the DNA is TGTGCCAGCTTTAAGAGGGACCCCCTTACAAAGGGCTACACCTTC. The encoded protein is CASFKRDPLTKGYTF.

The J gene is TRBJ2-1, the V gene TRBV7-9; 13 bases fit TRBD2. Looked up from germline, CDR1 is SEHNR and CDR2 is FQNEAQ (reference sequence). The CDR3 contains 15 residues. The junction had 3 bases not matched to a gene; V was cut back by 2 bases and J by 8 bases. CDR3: CASSLTGTSGDEQFF. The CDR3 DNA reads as TGTGCCAGCAGCTTAACAGGGACTAGCGGGGATGAGCAGTTCTTC.

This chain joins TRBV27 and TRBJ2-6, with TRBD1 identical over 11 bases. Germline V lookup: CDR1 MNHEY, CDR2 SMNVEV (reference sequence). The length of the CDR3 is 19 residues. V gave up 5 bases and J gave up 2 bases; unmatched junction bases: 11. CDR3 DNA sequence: TGTGCCAGCAGTCCTTGGACAGGGGGCAGTACGGCTGGGGCCAACGTCCTGACTTTC. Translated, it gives CASSPWTGGSTAGANVLTF.

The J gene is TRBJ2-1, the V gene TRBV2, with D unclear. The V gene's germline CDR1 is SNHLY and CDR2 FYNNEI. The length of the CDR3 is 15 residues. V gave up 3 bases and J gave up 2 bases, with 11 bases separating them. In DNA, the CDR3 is TGTGCCAGCAGTGATAAAATGGACCCCTACAATGAGCAGTTCTTC. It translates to CASSDKMDPYNEQFF.

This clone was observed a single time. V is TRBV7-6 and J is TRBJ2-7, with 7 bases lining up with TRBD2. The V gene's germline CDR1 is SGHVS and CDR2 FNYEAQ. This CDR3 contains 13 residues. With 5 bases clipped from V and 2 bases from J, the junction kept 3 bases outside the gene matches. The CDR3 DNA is TGTGCCAGCAGCGGGACTAACCCCTACGAGCAGTACTTC. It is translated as CASSGTNPYEQYF.

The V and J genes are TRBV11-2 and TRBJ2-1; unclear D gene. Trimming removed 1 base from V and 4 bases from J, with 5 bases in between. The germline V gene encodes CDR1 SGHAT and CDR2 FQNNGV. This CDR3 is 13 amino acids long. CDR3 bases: TGTGCCAGCAGCTTAGCCCTTTACAATGAGCAGTTCTTC. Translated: CASSLALYNEQFF.

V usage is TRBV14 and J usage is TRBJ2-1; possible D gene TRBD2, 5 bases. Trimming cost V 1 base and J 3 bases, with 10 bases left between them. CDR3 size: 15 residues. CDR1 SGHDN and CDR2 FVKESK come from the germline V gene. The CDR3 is CASSQVPAVYNEQFF. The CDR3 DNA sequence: TGTGCCAGCAGCCAAGTACCAGCGGTCTACAATGAGCAGTTCTTC.

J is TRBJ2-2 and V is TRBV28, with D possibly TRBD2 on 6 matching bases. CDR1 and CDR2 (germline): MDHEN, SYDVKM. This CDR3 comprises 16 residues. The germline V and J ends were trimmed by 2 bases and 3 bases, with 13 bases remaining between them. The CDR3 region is CASSLPSSEYTGELFF. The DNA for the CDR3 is TGTGCCAGCAGTTTACCCTCTAGCGAATACACCGGGGAGCTGTTTTTT.

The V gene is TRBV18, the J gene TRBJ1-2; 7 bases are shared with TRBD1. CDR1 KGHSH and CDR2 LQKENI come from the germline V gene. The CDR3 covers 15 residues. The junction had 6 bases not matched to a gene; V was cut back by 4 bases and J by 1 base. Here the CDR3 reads CASSHRDRLNYGYTF. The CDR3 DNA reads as TGTGCCAGCTCACACCGGGACAGACTTAACTATGGCTACACCTTC. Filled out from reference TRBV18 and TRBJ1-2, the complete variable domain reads NAGVMQNPRHLVRRRGQEARLRCSPMKGHSHVYWYRQLPEEGLKFMVYLQKENIIDESGMPKERFSAEFPKEGPSILRIQQVVRGDSAAYFCASSHRDRLNYGYTFGSGTRLTVV.

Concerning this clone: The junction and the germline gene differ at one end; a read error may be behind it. The CDR3 nucleotides read TGTGCCAGCTCACCTCTTGGGCACTTC. This encodes CASSPLGHF. The V and J genes are TRBV18 and TRBJ2-4, with D hard to call. The germline gives CDR1 KGHSH, CDR2 LQKENI. The CDR3 is 9 amino acids.

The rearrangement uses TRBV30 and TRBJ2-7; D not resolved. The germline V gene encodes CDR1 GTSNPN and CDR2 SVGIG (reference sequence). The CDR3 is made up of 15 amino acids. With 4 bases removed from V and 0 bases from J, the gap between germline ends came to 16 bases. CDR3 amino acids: CAWKARPTSSYEQYF. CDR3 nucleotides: TGTGCCTGGAAAGCTCGACCGACGAGCTCCTACGAGCAGTACTTC. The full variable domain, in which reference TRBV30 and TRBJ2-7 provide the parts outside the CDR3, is SQTIHQWPATLVQPVGSPLSLECTVEGTSNPNLYWYRQAAGRGLQLLFYSVGIGQISSEVPQNLSASRPQDRQFILSSKKLLLSDSGFYLCAWKARPTSSYEQYFGPGTRLTVT.

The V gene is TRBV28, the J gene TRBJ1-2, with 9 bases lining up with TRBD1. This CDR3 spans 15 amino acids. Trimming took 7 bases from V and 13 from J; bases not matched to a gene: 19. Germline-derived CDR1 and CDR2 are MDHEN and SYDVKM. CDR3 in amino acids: CASTPSGTGPGRGTF. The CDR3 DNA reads TGTGCCAGCACCCCTTCCGGGACAGGGCCTGGGCGAGGCACCTTC.